These 2 T cell receptor beta chains came from one sample sequenced in a study of T cell responses to AZD1222 COVID-19 vaccine. The data were produced by immunoSEQ multiplex PCR, yet TCRdb's version contains in-frame clones alone and is incomplete. Of roughly 150,000 clones in the sample, 87% were seen once. The sample here was peripheral blood, taken 28 days after the second AZD1222 dose. The source of these receptors is an adult who received the AZD1222 COVID-19 vaccine.

The genes are TRBV9 and TRBJ2-1; D possibly corresponds to TRBD2 (6 bases). There are 16 residues in the CDR3. Germline CDR1 and CDR2: SGDLS and YYNGEE. V was trimmed by 4 bases and J by 6 bases, leaving 20 bases between them. CDR3: CASSPNQSGLRNEQFF. Written as DNA, the CDR3 is TGTGCCAGCAGCCCAAATCAGAGCGGGCTCCGCAATGAGCAGTTCTTC.

This chain links TRBV7-9 with TRBJ1-1; D not certain. Trimming left V 1 base short and J 4 bases short, with 7 bases between. Per the germline V gene, CDR1 is SEHNR and CDR2 is FQNEAQ (reference sequence). The CDR3 runs to 13 residues. The CDR3 bases are TGTGCCAGCAGCTTAGACGCTCTCACTGAAGCTTTCTTT. It specifies CASSLDALTEAFF. The entire variable domain, with the rest obtained from reference TRBV7-9 and TRBJ1-1, is as follows: DTGVSQNPRHKITKRGQNVTFRCDPISEHNRLYWYRQTLGQGPEFLTYFQNEAQLEKSRLLSDRFSAERPKGSFSTLEIQRTEQGDSAMYLCASSLDALTEAFFGQGTRLTVV.